The clone carrying this T cell receptor beta chain was seen more than once but under ten times. Antigen specificity is unknown. This sample stems from a study of T cell repertoires in cytomegalovirus infection. Background on the study: As its CMV epitopes, the study selected recently identified HLA-C-restricted and well-studied HLA-B-restricted targets. Shared public TCR beta signatures pointed to both CMV infection and a matching HLA type.

From germline, CDR1 is MNHEY and CDR2 SVGEGT. The CDR3 sequence is 13 residues long. Trimming cost V 4 bases and J 5 bases, with 9 bases left between them. TCRdb called the reads again in MiXCR, with one record for every CDR3 protein. This sample has 110,000 or so distinct CDR3 sequences, with 30% found just once. Study outcomes and limitations: Carriers of CMV and the relevant HLA type were discriminated by public TCR beta frequency. In two of eight donors, the top clonotype was HLA-C-restricted CMV-specific.

The clonotype was recovered from a human donor in good health (CMV status not recorded). Some clones in this sample may be carry-over from other donors' samples. J is TRBJ1-5 and V is TRBV6-2 or TRBV6-3, with D uncertain. Sequenced here: CD8+ T cells from cultured PBMCs, sampled from culture after CMV antigen stimulation. The CDR3 region is CASSSAAHQPQHF. In DNA, the CDR3 is TGTGCCAGCAGTTCCGCGGCGCATCAGCCCCAGCATTTT.